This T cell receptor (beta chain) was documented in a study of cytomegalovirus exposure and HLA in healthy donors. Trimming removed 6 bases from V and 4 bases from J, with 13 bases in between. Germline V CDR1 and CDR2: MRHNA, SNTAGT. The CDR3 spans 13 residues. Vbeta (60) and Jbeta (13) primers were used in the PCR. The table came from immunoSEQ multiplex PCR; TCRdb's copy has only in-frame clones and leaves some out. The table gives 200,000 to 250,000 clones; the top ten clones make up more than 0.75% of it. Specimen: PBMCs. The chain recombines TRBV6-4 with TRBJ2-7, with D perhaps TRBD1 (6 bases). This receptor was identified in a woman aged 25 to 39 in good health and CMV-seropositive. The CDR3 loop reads CASSAGRGYEQYF. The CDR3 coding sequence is TGTGCCAGCAGCGCAGGCAGGGGATACGAGCAGTACTTC.